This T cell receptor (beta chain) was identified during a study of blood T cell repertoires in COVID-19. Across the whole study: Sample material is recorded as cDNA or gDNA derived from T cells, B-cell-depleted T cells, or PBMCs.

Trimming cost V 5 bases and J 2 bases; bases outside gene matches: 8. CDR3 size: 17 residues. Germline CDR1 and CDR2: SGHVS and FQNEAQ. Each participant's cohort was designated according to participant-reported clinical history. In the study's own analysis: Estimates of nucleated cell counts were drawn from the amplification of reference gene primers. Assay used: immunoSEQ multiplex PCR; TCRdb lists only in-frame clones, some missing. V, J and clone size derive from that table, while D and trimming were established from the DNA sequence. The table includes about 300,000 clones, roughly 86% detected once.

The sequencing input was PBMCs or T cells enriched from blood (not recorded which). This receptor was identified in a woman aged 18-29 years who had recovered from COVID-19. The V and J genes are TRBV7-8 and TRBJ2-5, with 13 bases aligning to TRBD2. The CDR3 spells CASSRPGLAGTQETQYF. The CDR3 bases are TGTGCCAGCAGCCGGCCGGGACTAGCGGGAACTCAAGAGACCCAGTACTTC. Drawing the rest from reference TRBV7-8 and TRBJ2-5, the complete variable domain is GAGVSQSPRYKVAKRGQDVALRCDPISGHVSLFWYQQALGQGPEFLTYFQNEAQLDKSGLPSDRFFAERPEGSVSTLKIQRTQQEDSAVYLCASSRPGLAGTQETQYFGPGTRLLVL.